This T cell receptor beta chain stems from a study of CD8+CD57+ T cells in acquired aplastic anemia. The authors sequenced patients whose flow cytometry had shown CD8+CD57+ cell expansion. TCR beta VDJ and CDR3 profiles were obtained from a genomic DNA template. One entry per CDR3 protein, called by TCRdb with MiXCR from the reads. Of about 270,000 distinct CDR3 sequences listed, around 82% are singletons. This clonotype was observed once. The germline V gene has CDR1 SEHNR and CDR2 FQNEAQ (reference sequence). The CDR3 spans 14 residues. V lost 6 bases to trimming and J lost 8 bases; unmatched junction nucleotides: 9.

The genes are TRBV7-9 and TRBJ2-1, with 8 bases aligning to TRBD2. Input material: sorted CD4+, CD8+, or CD8+CD57+ T cells (not recorded which) from PBMCs. The TCR was taken from a human donor with aplastic anemia. CDR3 protein: CASSPRGGSDEQFF. The CDR3 region has the DNA TGTGCCAGCAGTCCCCGCGGGGGGAGCGATGAGCAGTTCTTC.